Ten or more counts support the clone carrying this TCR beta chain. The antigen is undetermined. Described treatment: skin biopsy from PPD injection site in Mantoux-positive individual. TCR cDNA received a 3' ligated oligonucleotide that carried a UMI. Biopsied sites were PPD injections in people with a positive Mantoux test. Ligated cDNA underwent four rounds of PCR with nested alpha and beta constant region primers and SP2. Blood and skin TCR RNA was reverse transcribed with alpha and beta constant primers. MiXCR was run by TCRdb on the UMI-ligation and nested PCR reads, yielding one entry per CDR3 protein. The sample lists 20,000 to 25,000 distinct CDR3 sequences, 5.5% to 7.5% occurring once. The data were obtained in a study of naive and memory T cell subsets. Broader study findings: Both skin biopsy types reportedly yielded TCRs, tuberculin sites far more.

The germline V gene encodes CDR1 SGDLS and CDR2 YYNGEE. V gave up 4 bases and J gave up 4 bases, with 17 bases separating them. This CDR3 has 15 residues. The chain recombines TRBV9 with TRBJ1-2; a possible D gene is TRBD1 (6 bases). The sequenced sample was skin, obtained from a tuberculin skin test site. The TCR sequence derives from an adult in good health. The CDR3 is CASSPPTPGAYGYTF. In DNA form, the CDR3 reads TGTGCCAGCAGCCCCCCCACCCCAGGGGCCTATGGCTACACCTTC.